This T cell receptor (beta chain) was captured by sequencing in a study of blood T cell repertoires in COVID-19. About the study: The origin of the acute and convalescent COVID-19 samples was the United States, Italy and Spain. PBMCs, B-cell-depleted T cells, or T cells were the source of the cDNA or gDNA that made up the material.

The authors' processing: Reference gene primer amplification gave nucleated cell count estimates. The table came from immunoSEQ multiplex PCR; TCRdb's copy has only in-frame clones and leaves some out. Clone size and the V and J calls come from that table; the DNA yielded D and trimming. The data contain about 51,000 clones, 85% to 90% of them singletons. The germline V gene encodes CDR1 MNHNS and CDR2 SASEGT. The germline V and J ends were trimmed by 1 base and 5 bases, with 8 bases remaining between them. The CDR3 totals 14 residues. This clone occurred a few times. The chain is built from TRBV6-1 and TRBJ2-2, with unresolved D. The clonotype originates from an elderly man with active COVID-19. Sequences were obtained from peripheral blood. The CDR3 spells CASSEVPGTGELFF. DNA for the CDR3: TGTGCCAGCAGTGAAGTCCCGGGTACCGGGGAGCTGTTTTTT.